A selection of T cell receptor beta chains follows, all from one sample in a study of T cell changes during pregnancy in multiple sclerosis. Clones were sequenced by immunoSEQ multiplex PCR, and TCRdb holds only the in-frame ones, with some missing. The table shows around 56,000 clones, with over 75% occurring only once. Specimen: peripheral blood, collected after pregnancy. Receptor source: a female donor with multiple sclerosis, enrolled in a pregnancy study. Both conserved end residues are part of each CDR3. The order of the fields is D gene, clone size, V gene, J gene, CDR3 protein, CDR3 DNA. D genes are given only for firm matches. Size values are once, few and many counts, or a class for expanded clones, and some rows have none.

>-|-|TRBV11-2|TRBJ2-2
CASSLSRLGGRGGELFF
TGTGCCAGCAGCTTATCCCGCCTGGGGGGTAGGGGCGGGGAGCTGTTTTTT
>TRBD1|-|TRBV19|TRBJ2-7
CASSKTGTGNYEQYF
TGTGCCAGTAGCAAGACCGGGACAGGGAACTACGAGCAGTACTTC
>-|-|TRBV30|TRBJ1-2
CAWSRQVNGYTF
TGTGCCTGGAGTCGGCAGGTTAATGGCTACACCTTC
>-|few|TRBV2|TRBJ1-1
CASSRGYWTEAFF
TGTGCCAGCAGTAGGGGGTATTGGACTGAAGCTTTCTTT
>-|-|TRBV10-1|TRBJ2-5
CASSERPSGTQYF
TGCGCCAGCAGTGAGAGACCATCGGGGACCCAGTACTTC
>TRBD1|-|TRBV4-2|TRBJ1-4
CASSQDRGRSNEKLFF
TGTGCCAGCAGCCAAGATAGGGGGCGGTCTAATGAAAAACTGTTTTTT
>-|-|TRBV28|TRBJ1-4
CASSRFGGSIGEKLFF
TGTGCCAGCAGCCGATTTGGAGGATCCATAGGTGAAAAACTGTTTTTT
>TRBD1|once|TRBV7-8|TRBJ2-2
CASSPRTGGGPSTGELFF
TGTGCCAGCAGCCCCAGGACAGGGGGCGGTCCGAGCACCGGGGAGCTGTTTTTT
>-|-|TRBV7-2|TRBJ2-1
CASSPGHVYNEQFF
TGTGCCAGCAGTCCAGGACACGTCTACAATGAGCAGTTCTTC
>-|-|TRBV18|TRBJ1-1
CASSPVEYMNTEAFF
TGTGCCAGCTCACCAGTGGAGTACATGAACACTGAAGCTTTCTTT
>TRBD1|-|TRBV5-1|TRBJ2-4
CASSLGQGSTKNIQYF
TGCGCCAGCAGCTTGGGACAGGGGTCAACCAAAAACATTCAGTACTTC
>TRBD2|-|TRBV29-1|TRBJ2-5
CSARSGTNLGETQYF
TGCAGCGCCAGAAGCGGGACTAACCTAGGAGAGACCCAGTACTTC
>-|once|TRBV15|TRBJ2-1
CATSREQEGPDEQFF
TGTGCCACCAGCAGAGAGCAGGAGGGCCCGGATGAGCAGTTCTTC
>TRBD1|-|TRBV29-1|TRBJ1-2
CSVEITGGSGGYTF
TGCAGCGTTGAAATTACAGGGGGTAGTGGGGGCTACACCTTC
>TRBD1|-|TRBV9|TRBJ1-2
CASSKTGQGASYGYTF
TGTGCCAGCAGCAAAACGGGACAGGGGGCCTCGTACGGCTACACCTTC
>TRBD1|-|TRBV2|TRBJ1-3
CASKDRGTGNTIYF
TGTGCCAGCAAAGACAGGGGTACTGGAAACACCATATATTTT
>TRBD1|-|TRBV6-4|TRBJ1-1
CASSAGTENTEAFF
TGTGCCAGCAGTGCCGGGACAGAGAACACTGAAGCTTTCTTT
>-|-|TRBV19|TRBJ1-6
CASRYRLSYNSPLHF
TGTGCCAGTAGATACAGGCTCTCCTATAATTCACCCCTCCACTTT
>TRBD2|few|TRBV7-9|TRBJ2-2
CASRQTSGGSIGELFF
TGTGCCAGCAGGCAAACTAGCGGGGGCTCGATCGGGGAGCTGTTTTTT
>TRBD2|-|TRBV5-1|TRBJ2-1
CASSLSSGGYNEQFF
TGCGCCAGCAGCTTGAGTAGCGGGGGTTACAATGAGCAGTTCTTC
>TRBD1|-|TRBV7-2|TRBJ1-5
CASSPRTGGIHDQPQHF
TGTGCCAGCAGCCCCCGGACAGGGGGCATCCACGATCAGCCCCAGCATTTT
>-|few|TRBV2|TRBJ1-1
CASRVDSNTEAFF
TGTGCCAGCAGAGTGGACAGTAACACTGAAGCTTTCTTT
>TRBD1|-|TRBV18|TRBJ2-1
CASSPWGQGTNEQFF
TGTGCCAGCTCACCATGGGGACAGGGGACGAATGAGCAGTTCTTC
>-|once|TRBV30|TRBJ1-2
CAWSVDGVWEAGGYTF
TGTGCCTGGAGTGTAGACGGGGTTTGGGAGGCCGGCGGCTACACCTTC
>-|-|TRBV28|TRBJ1-2
CASSFIQGGGYTF
TGTGCCAGCAGCTTCATACAGGGCGGCGGCTACACCTTC
>-|-|TRBV2|TRBJ1-5
CASRWTDSGQPQHF
TGTGCCAGCAGATGGACAGACTCGGGTCAGCCCCAGCATTTT
>TRBD1|-|TRBV19|TRBJ1-2
CASRTDRGPYGYTF
TGTGCCAGTAGGACGGACAGGGGGCCCTATGGCTACACCTTC
>TRBD1|-|TRBV4-3|TRBJ1-1
CASSPGGPPYRGYTEAFF
TGCGCCAGCAGCCCTGGGGGTCCCCCCTACAGGGGATACACTGAAGCTTTCTTT
>TRBD1|-|TRBV29-1|TRBJ1-2
CSVVGQGAWGYTF
TGCAGCGTTGTGGGACAGGGGGCTTGGGGCTACACCTTC
>TRBD1|-|TRBV5-1|TRBJ1-2
CASSSGTGLSNYGYTF
TGCGCCAGCAGCTCCGGGACAGGGCTATCTAACTATGGCTACACCTTC
>-|-|TRBV11-1|TRBJ2-3
CASSLPSGTFTDTQYF
TGTGCCAGCAGCCTCCCGTCCGGGACTTTCACAGATACGCAGTATTTT
>-|-|TRBV19|TRBJ1-2
CASSNTWTATYGYTF
TGTGCCAGTAGTAATACGTGGACAGCGACCTATGGCTACACCTTC
>-|once|TRBV19|TRBJ1-1
CASSISWGQSEAFF
TGTGCCAGTAGTATCTCGTGGGGGCAGAGTGAAGCTTTCTTT
>TRBD1|-|TRBV4-3|TRBJ2-4
CASSQDRARGIQYF
TGCGCCAGCAGCCAGGACAGGGCCCGAGGGATTCAGTACTTC
>TRBD1|-|TRBV5-4|TRBJ2-7
CASSLLDRGTNEQYF
TGTGCCAGCAGCTTGCTGGACAGGGGGACAAACGAGCAGTACTTC
>TRBD2|-|TRBV14|TRBJ2-3
CASSGSRGDTQYF
TGTGCCAGCAGTGGTTCGCGGGGGGATACGCAGTATTTT
>TRBD2|-|TRBV7-3|TRBJ2-3
CASGGGVTDTQYF
TGTGCCAGCGGCGGGGGGGTTACAGATACGCAGTATTTT
>TRBD2|-|TRBV7-2|TRBJ2-1
CASSYQLAGGLGEQFF
TGTGCCAGCAGCTACCAACTAGCGGGGGGGCTCGGTGAGCAGTTCTTC
>TRBD1|few|TRBV5-4|TRBJ2-7
CASSLTGGYEQYF
TGTGCCAGCAGCTTGACAGGGGGCTACGAGCAGTACTTC
>TRBD2|-|TRBV29-1|TRBJ2-7
CSVEDLIAGNYEQYF
TGCAGCGTTGAAGATCTCATAGCGGGGAACTACGAGCAGTACTTC
>-|-|TRBV4-3|TRBJ1-3
CASSQDTGHSGNTIYF
TGCGCCAGCAGCCAAGATACAGGCCACTCTGGAAACACCATATATTTT
>-|-|TRBV27|TRBJ2-3
CASSDSTTTDTQYF
TGTGCCAGCAGCGACTCAACAACCACAGATACGCAGTATTTT
>TRBD2|-|TRBV2|TRBJ2-3
CASPRPSSGVADTQYF
TGTGCCAGCCCCAGACCATCCAGCGGGGTAGCAGATACGCAGTATTTT
>TRBD1|-|TRBV20-1|TRBJ1-4
CSAQTGEKLFF
TGCAGTGCTCAGACAGGGGAAAAACTGTTTTTT
>-|-|TRBV7-9|TRBJ1-2
CASSLVGLTNYGYTF
TGTGCCAGCAGCTTAGTCGGTCTAACCAACTATGGCTACACCTTC
>-|-|TRBV18|TRBJ2-7
CASSPYPTGSSEQYF
TGTGCCAGCTCACCGTATCCCACAGGCTCTAGCGAGCAGTACTTC
>TRBD1|-|TRBV18|TRBJ1-5
CASLGTGNQPQHF
TGTGCCAGCTTAGGGACAGGGAATCAGCCCCAGCATTTT
>-|-|TRBV4-1|TRBJ2-4
CASSQGSRNIQYF
TGCGCCAGCAGCCAAGGCTCCAGAAACATTCAGTACTTC
>-|-|TRBV4-2|TRBJ1-1
CASSQRDLPGTEAFF
TGTGCCAGCAGCCAAAGGGACTTACCGGGCACTGAAGCTTTCTTT
>-|-|TRBV4-3|TRBJ1-2
CASSQEVQGLGYTF
TGCGCCAGCAGCCAAGAGGTCCAGGGGCTAGGCTACACCTTC
>-|-|TRBV13|TRBJ1-4
CASSLGQTNEKLFF
TGTGCCAGCAGCTTAGGTCAGACTAATGAAAAACTGTTTTTT
>TRBD2|-|TRBV7-8|TRBJ2-1
CASSSPSGVIYNEQFF
TGTGCCAGCAGCTCACCAAGCGGGGTTATCTACAATGAGCAGTTCTTC
>-|-|TRBV7-9|TRBJ2-1
CASSSTRSPYNEQFF
TGTGCCAGCAGCTCTACTAGATCGCCCTACAATGAGCAGTTCTTC
>-|-|TRBV4-1|TRBJ2-3
CASSQTGTWQYF
TGCGCCAGCAGCCAGACCGGGACTTGGCAGTATTTT